The T cell receptor beta chain under discussion was sequenced for a study of OX40 agonist ivuxolimab in advanced cancers. TCRdb's table, derived via immunoSEQ multiplex PCR, lists solely in-frame clones and lacks some. This sample has 95,000 to 150,000 clones, with just under 95% found just once. This clone has more than one count but fewer than ten. Deletions cut 5 bases from V and 6 bases from J, with 14 bases between. In germline, CDR1 is SEHNR, CDR2 FQNEAQ (reference sequence). The CDR3 spans 14 residues. The V gene is TRBV7-9, the J gene TRBJ1-5; D not resolved. This TCR derives from an adult with an advanced solid tumor such as melanoma, head and neck, liver or kidney cancer. The specimen comprised CD4+ or CD8+ T cells sorted from blood, sampled in a trial of the OX40 agonist ivuxolimab. CDR3: CASSRPRGFQPQHF. The CDR3 bases are TGTGCCAGCAGCCGACCGAGAGGGTTTCAGCCCCAGCATTTT.